This TCR beta chain comes out of a study of blood T cell repertoires in COVID-19. The wider study: Whether acute or convalescent, the COVID-19 samples came from the United States, Italy and Spain. PBMCs, B-cell-depleted T cells, or T cells were the source of the cDNA or gDNA that made up the material.

This clone was detected only once. Germline loops: CDR1 MGHDK, CDR2 SYGVNS. The CDR3 extends over 17 amino acids. V lost 3 bases to trimming and J lost 4 bases; unmatched junction nucleotides: 9. Per the study methods: Reference gene primer amplification in the assay estimated nucleated cell counts. Profiling relied on immunoSEQ multiplex PCR, and the TCRdb table lists in-frame clones only, not all of them. V and J calls and clone size are copied from that table; D and trimming were computed from the DNA. This repertoire shows some 180,000 clones, 86% found once; its top ten account for around 20%. The source of this sequence is a man between 65 and 85 years old with active or convalescent COVID-19. The chain couples TRBV25-1 to TRBJ2-1; TRBD2 matches 10 bases. Sample: peripheral blood. CDR3 sequence (DNA): TGTGCCAGCAGTGATACTAGCGGGACGACCCTATACAATGAGCAGTTCTTC. This gives the protein CASSDTSGTTLYNEQFF. Variable domain in full (rest from reference TRBV25-1 and TRBJ2-1): EADIYQTPRYLVIGTGKKITLECSQTMGHDKMYWYQQDPGMELHLIHYSYGVNSTEKGDLSSESTVSRIRTEHFPLTLESARPSHTSQYLCASSDTSGTTLYNEQFFGPGTRLTVL.